The 8 T cell receptor beta chains reported below all come from one sample, sequenced in a study of post-analysis software for immune sequencing data. Antigens of these TCRs are unknown. Findings and limits, study-wide: Relative to controls, patients had five TRBV segments at higher frequency, with TRBV5-6, TRBV5-1 and TRBV20-1 among these.

TCR beta libraries were prepared from cDNA with unique molecular identifiers. One entry per CDR3 protein results from TCRdb running MiXCR on the PCR reads. The repertoire consists of 650,000 to 850,000 distinct CDR3 sequences, with around 45% occurring once and the leading ten covering 4.9%. Sequenced sample: blood. These receptors all come from a girl aged 10 to 17 with multiple sclerosis.

This clonotype was picked up many times. This chain joins TRBV18 and TRBJ2-5; no reliable D call. Trimming cost V 4 bases and J 5 bases, with 11 bases left between them. The CDR3 consists of 13 residues. Germline V gives CDR1 KGHSH, CDR2 LQKENI. The CDR3, as DNA: TGTGCCAGCTCACTACGGGCCCAGGAGACCCAGTACTTC. Amino acids: CASSLRAQETQYF. The complete variable domain, with remaining parts taken from reference TRBV18 and TRBJ2-5, reads NAGVMQNPRHLVRRRGQEARLRCSPMKGHSHVYWYRQLPEEGLKFMVYLQKENIIDESGMPKERFSAEFPKEGPSILRIQQVVRGDSAAYFCASSLRAQETQYFGPGTRLLVL.

The rearrangement joins TRBV4-1 to TRBJ2-1; 7 bases agree with TRBD2. The junction had 7 bases not matched to a gene; V was cut back by 9 bases and J by 2 bases. CDR3 length: 14 amino acids. From germline, CDR1 is MGHRA and CDR2 YSYEKL. CDR3 sequence (DNA): TGCGCCAGTACCAGGGAGGGCACCTACAATGAGCAGTTCTTC. Its translation is CASTREGTYNEQFF.

This clonotype was counted a few times. The CDR3 DNA sequence: TGTGCCAGCTCATCAGCGACAGGGGCCGGCGAGCAGTACTTC. Protein sequence: CASSSATGAGEQYF. The chain carries TRBV18 and TRBJ2-7; TRBD1 matches at 8 bases. Per germline, CDR1 KGHSH and CDR2 LQKENI. CDR3 length: 14 residues. V lost 5 bases and J lost 6; bases outside the gene matches: 9.

This rearrangement joins TRBV6-5 to TRBJ2-3; TRBD2 matches at 7 bases. The V and J ends lost 2 bases and 5 bases, in that order; junction bases with no gene match: 16. This CDR3 spans 18 amino acids. The germline V gene encodes CDR1 MNHEY and CDR2 SVGAGI. CDR3 nucleotides: TGTGCCAGCAGTTACCCTCCTAGGTGGGCGGGAGATGGAGATACGCAGTATTTT. Amino acids: CASSYPPRWAGDGDTQYF.

This clonotype was seen a handful of times. The chain uses TRBV29-1 and TRBJ2-1; 8 bases agree with TRBD2. J gave up 4 bases and V 4 bases, and 6 bases lay outside the gene matches. CDR3 size: 14 residues. Germline values: CDR1 SQVTM, CDR2 ANQGSEA. In DNA form, the CDR3 reads TGCAGCGTTGTATTCACTAGCGGATACAATGAGCAGTTCTTC. Its protein is CSVVFTSGYNEQFF.

V and J are TRBV12-3 or TRBV12-4 and TRBJ2-3; D remains ambiguous. V was cut by 7 bases and J by 6 bases, with 20 bases left in between. This CDR3 spans 15 amino acids. The CDR3 protein is CASTPVFGPQDTQYF. Written as DNA, the CDR3 is TGTGCCAGCACCCCTGTTTTTGGGCCCCAGGATACGCAGTATTTT.

V is TRBV4-2 and J is TRBJ2-7; TRBD2 aligns across 10 bases. The DNA end lines up better with TRBJ2-5; the J call may be wrong. CDR1 and CDR2 from the germline V gene are LGHNA and YNFKEQ. The CDR3 contains 17 residues. This CDR3 reads CASSQGPPAGGQETQYF. The CDR3 DNA reads as TGTGCCAGCAGCCAAGGTCCCCCAGCGGGAGGGCAGGAGACCCAGTACTTC.

This sequence joins TRBV5-1 and TRBJ2-3, with 14 bases fitting TRBD2. The germline V gene encodes CDR1 SGHRS and CDR2 YFSETQ. CDR3 size: 18 residues. V dropped 0 bases and J dropped 4; count of bases not matched to a gene: 7. The CDR3 DNA reads as TGCGCCAGCAGCTTGGGGGGACTAGCGGGAGCCCAGGCAGATACGCAGTATTTT. Translation gives CASSLGGLAGAQADTQYF.